This record covers a single T cell receptor (beta chain). The entry originates in a study of blood T cell repertoires in COVID-19. The protocol was immunoSEQ multiplex PCR, while the TCRdb copy is restricted to in-frame clones and leaves out a portion. Of about 68,000 clones detected, 85% appear once; the ten largest clones hold approximately 25%. There are 15 residues in the CDR3. The junction had 2 bases not matched to a gene; V was cut back by 1 base and J by 1 base. Looked up from germline, CDR1 is LGHNA and CDR2 is YNFKEQ. This TCR derives from a man aged 50 to 60 with acute or convalescent COVID-19. The chain employs TRBV4-2 and TRBJ2-3; 7 bases are a match to TRBD1. Sequenced input: peripheral blood. The CDR3 loop reads CASSQGDRGTDTQYF. The CDR3 coding sequence is TGTGCCAGCAGCCAAGGCGACAGGGGCACAGATACGCAGTATTTT.